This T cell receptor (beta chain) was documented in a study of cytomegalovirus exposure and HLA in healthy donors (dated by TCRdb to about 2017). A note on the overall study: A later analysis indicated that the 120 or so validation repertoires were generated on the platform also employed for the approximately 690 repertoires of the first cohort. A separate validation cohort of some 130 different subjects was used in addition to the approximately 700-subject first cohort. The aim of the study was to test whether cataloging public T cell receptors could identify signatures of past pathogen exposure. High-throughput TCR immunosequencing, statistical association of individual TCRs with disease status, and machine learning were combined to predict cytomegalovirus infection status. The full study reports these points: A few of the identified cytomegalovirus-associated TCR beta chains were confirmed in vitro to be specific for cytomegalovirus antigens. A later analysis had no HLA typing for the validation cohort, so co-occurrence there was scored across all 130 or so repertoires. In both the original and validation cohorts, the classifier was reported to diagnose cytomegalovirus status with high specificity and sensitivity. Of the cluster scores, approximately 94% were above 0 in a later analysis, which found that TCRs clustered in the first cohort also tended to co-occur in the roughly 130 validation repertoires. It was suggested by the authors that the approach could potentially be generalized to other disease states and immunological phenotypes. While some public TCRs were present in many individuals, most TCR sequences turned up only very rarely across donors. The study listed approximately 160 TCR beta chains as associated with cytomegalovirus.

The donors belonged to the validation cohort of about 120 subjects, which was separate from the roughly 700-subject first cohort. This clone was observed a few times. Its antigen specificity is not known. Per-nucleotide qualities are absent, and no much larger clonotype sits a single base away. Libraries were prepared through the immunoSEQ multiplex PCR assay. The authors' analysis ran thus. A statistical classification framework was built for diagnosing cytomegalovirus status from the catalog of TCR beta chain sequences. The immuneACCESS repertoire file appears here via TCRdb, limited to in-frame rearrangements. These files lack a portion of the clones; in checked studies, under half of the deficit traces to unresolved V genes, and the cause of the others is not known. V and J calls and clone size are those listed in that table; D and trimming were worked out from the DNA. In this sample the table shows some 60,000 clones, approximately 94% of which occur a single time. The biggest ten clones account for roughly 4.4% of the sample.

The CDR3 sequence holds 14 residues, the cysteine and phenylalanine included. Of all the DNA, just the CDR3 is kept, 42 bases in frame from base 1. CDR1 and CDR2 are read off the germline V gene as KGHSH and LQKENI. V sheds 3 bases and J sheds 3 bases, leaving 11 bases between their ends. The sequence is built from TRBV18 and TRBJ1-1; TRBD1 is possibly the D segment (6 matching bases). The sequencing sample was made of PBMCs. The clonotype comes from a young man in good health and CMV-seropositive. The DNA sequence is TGTGCCAGCTCACCTTTACAGGGAGACACTGAAGCTTTCTTT. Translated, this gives CASSPLQGDTEAFF. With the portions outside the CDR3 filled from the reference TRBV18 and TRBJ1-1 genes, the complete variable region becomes NAGVMQNPRHLVRRRGQEARLRCSPMKGHSHVYWYRQLPEEGLKFMVYLQKENIIDESGMPKERFSAEFPKEGPSILRIQQVVRGDSAAYFCASSPLQGDTEAFFGQGTRLTVV.